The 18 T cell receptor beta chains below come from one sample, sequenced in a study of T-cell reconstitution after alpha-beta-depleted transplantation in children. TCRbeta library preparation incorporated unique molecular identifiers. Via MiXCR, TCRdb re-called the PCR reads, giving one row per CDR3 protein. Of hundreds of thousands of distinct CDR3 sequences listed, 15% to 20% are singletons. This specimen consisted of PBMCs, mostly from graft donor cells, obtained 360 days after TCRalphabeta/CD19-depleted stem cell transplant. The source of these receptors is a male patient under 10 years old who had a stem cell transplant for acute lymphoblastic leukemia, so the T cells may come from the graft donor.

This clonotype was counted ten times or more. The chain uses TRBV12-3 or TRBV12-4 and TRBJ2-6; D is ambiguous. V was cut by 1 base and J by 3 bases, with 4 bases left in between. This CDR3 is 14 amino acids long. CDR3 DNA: TGTGCCAGCAGTTTAGGGGTTGGGGCCAACGTCCTGACTTTC. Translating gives CASSLGVGANVLTF.

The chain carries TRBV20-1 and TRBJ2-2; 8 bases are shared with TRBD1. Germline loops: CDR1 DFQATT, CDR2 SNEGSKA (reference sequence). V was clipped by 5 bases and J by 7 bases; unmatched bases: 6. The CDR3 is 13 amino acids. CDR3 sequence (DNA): TGCAGTGCTTCCTGGACAGGGCACGGGGAGCTGTTTTTT. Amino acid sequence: CSASWTGHGELFF.

For the CDR3, the DNA is TGCAGTGCCCTTAGGGGGGCGGGGGAGCCCCAGCATTTT. The encoded protein is CSALRGAGEPQHF. The V call is TRBV20-1, the J call TRBJ1-5; weak D call: TRBD1 (6 bases). This CDR3 comprises 13 residues. V was pared by 6 bases and J by 8 bases, with 17 bases between. CDR1 is DFQATT, CDR2 SNEGSKA, per germline (reference sequence).

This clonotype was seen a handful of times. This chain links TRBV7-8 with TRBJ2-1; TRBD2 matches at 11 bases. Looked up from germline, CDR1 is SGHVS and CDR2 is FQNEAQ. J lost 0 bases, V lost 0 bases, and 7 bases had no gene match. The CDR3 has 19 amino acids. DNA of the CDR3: TGTGCCAGCAGCTTAGCGCGACTAGCGGGGAGCAGCTCCTACAATGAGCAGTTCTTC. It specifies CASSLARLAGSSSYNEQFF. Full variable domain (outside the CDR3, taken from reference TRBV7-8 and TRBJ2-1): GAGVSQSPRYKVAKRGQDVALRCDPISGHVSLFWYQQALGQGPEFLTYFQNEAQLDKSGLPSDRFFAERPEGSVSTLKIQRTQQEDSAVYLCASSLARLAGSSSYNEQFFGPGTRLTVL.

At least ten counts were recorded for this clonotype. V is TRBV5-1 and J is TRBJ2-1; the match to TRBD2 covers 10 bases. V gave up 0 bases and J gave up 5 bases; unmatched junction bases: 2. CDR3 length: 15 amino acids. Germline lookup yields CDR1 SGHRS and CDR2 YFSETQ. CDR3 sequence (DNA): TGCGCCAGCAGCTTGGGGGGACTAGCGAACAATGAGCAGTTCTTC. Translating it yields CASSLGGLANNEQFF.

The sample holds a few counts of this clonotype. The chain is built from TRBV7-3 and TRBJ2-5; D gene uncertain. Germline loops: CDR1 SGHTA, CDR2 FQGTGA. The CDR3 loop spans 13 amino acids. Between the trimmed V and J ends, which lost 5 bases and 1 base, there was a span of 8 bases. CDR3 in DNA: TGTGCCAGCAGCAGCTGGGCCCAAGAGACCCAGTACTTC. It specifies CASSSWAQETQYF.

This CDR3 is CSASPRTEAFF. The DNA of the CDR3 is TGCAGTGCTAGTCCCAGGACTGAAGCTTTCTTT. V gene TRBV20-1 combines with J gene TRBJ1-1, with no clear D. From germline, CDR1 is DFQATT and CDR2 SNEGSKA (reference sequence). This CDR3 region has 11 residues. The V end was cut by 3 bases, the J end by 5 bases, with 7 bases between.

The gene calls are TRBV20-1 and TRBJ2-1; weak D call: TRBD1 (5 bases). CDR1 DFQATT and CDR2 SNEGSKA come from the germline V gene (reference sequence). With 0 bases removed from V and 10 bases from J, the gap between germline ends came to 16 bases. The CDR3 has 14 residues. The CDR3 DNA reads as TGCAGTGCTAGAGATTTATTTGCGGCAGGGGAGCAGTTCTTC. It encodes CSARDLFAAGEQFF.

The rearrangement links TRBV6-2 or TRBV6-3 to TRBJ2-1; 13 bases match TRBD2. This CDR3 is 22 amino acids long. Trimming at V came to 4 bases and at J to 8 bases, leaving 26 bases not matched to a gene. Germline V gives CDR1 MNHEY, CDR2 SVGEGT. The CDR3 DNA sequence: TGTGCCAGCAGTTCGGCTCGGCTAGCTAGGACTAGCGGGAGTTTGCTCCGGGATGAGCAGTTCTTC. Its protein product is CASSSARLARTSGSLLRDEQFF.

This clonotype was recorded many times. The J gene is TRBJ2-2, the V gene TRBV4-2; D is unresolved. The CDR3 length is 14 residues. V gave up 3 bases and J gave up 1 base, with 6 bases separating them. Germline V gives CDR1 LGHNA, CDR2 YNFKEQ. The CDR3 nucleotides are TGTGCCAGCAGCCACACACAGAACACCGGGGAGCTGTTTTTT. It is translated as CASSHTQNTGELFF.

The CDR3 region is CASSQEGPLDYNEQFF. The CDR3 DNA reads as TGCGCCAGCAGCCAAGAAGGACCATTAGACTACAATGAGCAGTTCTTC. This chain uses TRBV4-1 with TRBJ2-1; D not certain. This CDR3 spans 16 amino acids. V gave up 0 bases and J gave up 3 bases, with 12 bases separating them. The germline V gene has CDR1 MGHRA and CDR2 YSYEKL.

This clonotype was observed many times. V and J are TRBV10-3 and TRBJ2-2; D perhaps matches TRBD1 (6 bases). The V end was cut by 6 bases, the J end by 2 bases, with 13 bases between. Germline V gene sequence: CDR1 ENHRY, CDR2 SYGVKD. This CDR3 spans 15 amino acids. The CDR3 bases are TGTGCCATCAGGAAGTTGGACAGCAACACCGGGGAGCTGTTTTTT. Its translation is CAIRKLDSNTGELFF.

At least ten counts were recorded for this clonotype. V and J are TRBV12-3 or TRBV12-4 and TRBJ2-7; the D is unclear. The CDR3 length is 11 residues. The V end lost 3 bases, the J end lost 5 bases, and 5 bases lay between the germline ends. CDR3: CASSFAHEQYF. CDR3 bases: TGTGCCAGCAGTTTCGCACACGAGCAGTACTTC.

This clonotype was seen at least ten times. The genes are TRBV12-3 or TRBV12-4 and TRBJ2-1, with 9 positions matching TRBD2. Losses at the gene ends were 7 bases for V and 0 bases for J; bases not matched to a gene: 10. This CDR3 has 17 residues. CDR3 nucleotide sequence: TGTGCCAGCACCCTCGGGAGCGGGAGGTTCTCCTACAATGAGCAGTTCTTC. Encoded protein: CASTLGSGRFSYNEQFF.

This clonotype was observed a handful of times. The CDR3 nucleotides read TGTGCCAGCAGTTACGGGGGTCGTGCAACTAATGAAAAACTGTTTTTT. This translates into CASSYGGRATNEKLFF. The chain joins TRBV6-2 or TRBV6-3 to TRBJ1-4; tentatively, D is TRBD1 (5 bases). Trimming took 2 bases from V and 0 from J, leaving 10 bases between them. This CDR3 comprises 16 residues. The germline gives CDR1 MNHEY, CDR2 SVGEGT.

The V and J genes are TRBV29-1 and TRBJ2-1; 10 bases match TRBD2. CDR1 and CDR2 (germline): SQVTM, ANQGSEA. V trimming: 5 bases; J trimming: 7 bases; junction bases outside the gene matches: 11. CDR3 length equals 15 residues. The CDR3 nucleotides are TGCAGCGTTACCACCTTAGCGGGAGGCCTTAATGAGCAGTTCTTC. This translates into CSVTTLAGGLNEQFF.

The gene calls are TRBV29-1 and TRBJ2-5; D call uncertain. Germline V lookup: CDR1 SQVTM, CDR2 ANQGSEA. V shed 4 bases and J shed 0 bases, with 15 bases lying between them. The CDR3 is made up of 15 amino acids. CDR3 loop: CSVGNTPRHQETQYF. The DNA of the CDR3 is TGCAGCGTTGGGAATACCCCTAGGCACCAAGAGACCCAGTACTTC. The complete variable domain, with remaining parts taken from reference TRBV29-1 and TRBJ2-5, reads SAVISQKPSRDICQRGTSLTIQCQVDSQVTMMFWYRQQPGQSLTLIATANQGSEATYESGFVIDKFPISRPNLTFSTLTVSNMSPEDSSIYLCSVGNTPRHQETQYFGPGTRLLVL.

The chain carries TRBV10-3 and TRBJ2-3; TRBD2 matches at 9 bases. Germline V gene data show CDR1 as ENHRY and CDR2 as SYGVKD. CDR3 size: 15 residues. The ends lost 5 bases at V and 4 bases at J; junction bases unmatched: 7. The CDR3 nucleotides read TGTGCCATCAGTCCCATAGCGGGAGAGGCAGATACGCAGTATTTT. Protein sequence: CAISPIAGEADTQYF.